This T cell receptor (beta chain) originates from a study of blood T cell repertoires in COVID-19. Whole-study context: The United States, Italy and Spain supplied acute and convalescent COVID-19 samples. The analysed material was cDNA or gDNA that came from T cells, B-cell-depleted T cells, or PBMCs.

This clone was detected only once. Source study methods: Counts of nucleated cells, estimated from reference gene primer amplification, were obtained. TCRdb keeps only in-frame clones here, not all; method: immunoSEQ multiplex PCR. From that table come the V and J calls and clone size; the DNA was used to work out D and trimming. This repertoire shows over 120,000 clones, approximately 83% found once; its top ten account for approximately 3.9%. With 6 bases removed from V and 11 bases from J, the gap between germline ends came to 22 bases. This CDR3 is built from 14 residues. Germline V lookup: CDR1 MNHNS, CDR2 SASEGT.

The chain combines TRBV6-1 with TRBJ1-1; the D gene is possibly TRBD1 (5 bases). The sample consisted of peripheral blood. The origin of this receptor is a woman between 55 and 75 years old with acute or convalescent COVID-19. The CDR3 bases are TGTGCCAGCAGCCAATCGACAGTCCGGGCGGCGGCTTTCTTT. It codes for CASSQSTVRAAAFF.